The rows below give T cell receptor beta chains drawn from one sample of a study of blood T cell repertoires in COVID-19. This table comes from immunoSEQ multiplex PCR, and its TCRdb copy is limited to in-frame clones, with some not included. The table lists over 50,000 clones, 88% of them singletons. Sequenced material: peripheral blood. The origin of the receptors is a human donor in a cohort sampled during active COVID-19. The CDR3 runs from the conserved cysteine through the conserved F or W. The order of the fields is D gene, J gene, V gene, CDR3 DNA, CDR3 protein. A D gene is named only where the DNA matches it firmly.

>NA|TRBJ2-7|TRBV15
TGTGCCACCAGAAAACTGGGGGCCGGCGAGCAGTACTTC
CATRKLGAGEQYF
>NA|TRBJ1-5|TRBV24-1
TGTGCCACCAGTGATACTACGACAGGATCCCGCAATCAGCCCCAGCATTTT
CATSDTTTGSRNQPQHF
>TRBD2|TRBJ2-1|TRBV28
TGTGCCAGCAGTTCGAGAGGACTAGCGGGAGTTGGCAATGAGCAGTTCTTC
CASSSRGLAGVGNEQFF
>NA|TRBJ1-2|TRBV5-1
TGCGCCAGCAGCTTGACCACCGACTCCCCTAGGAGCTACACCTTC
CASSLTTDSPRSYTF
>TRBD2|TRBJ2-1|TRBV6-6
TGTGCCAGCAGTGGGGGACTAGCGGCCCGGGATGAGCAGTTCTTC
CASSGGLAARDEQFF
>TRBD1|TRBJ2-7|TRBV7-6
TGTGCCAGCAGCTCCTTTCCGGGACAGGGCAACGAGCAGTACTTC
CASSSFPGQGNEQYF
>TRBD1|TRBJ2-2|TRBV7-9
TGTGCCAGCAGTTCGGACAGGGGTGACACCGGGGAGCTGTTTTTT
CASSSDRGDTGELFF
>TRBD2|TRBJ2-1|TRBV4-1
TGCGCCAGCAGCCACGGCGGCGGGAGAACCTACAATGAGCAGTTCTTC
CASSHGGGRTYNEQFF
>NA|TRBJ1-3|TRBV28
TGTGCCAGCAGCCCAGGTTGGGGAAACACCATATATTTT
CASSPGWGNTIYF
>NA|TRBJ2-1|TRBV11-2
TGTGCCAGCAGCCCCGACAGTATCGACTCCTACAATGAGCAGTTCTTC
CASSPDSIDSYNEQFF
>NA|TRBJ2-1|TRBV3-1/TRBV3-2
TGTGCCAGCAGCCGGCGGGGGCAGTCCTACAATGAGCAGTTCTTC
CASSRRGQSYNEQFF
>TRBD2|TRBJ2-1|TRBV6-4
TGTGCCAGCAGTGACGTGGCGGGAGTCTACAATGAGCAGTTCTTC
CASSDVAGVYNEQFF
>TRBD1|TRBJ1-4|TRBV3-1/TRBV3-2
TGTGCCAGCAGCGGGGACAGTAGGAGGACTAATGAAAAACTGTTTTTT
CASSGDSRRTNEKLFF
>NA|TRBJ2-3|TRBV7-3
TGTGCCAGCAGTTCAGACGGGGGACGCACAGATACGCAGTATTTT
CASSSDGGRTDTQYF
>NA|TRBJ2-2|TRBV27
TGTGCCAGCAGTTCCCGACTAGTCGCCAACACCGGGGAGCTGTTTTTT
CASSSRLVANTGELFF
>NA|TRBJ2-3|TRBV6-5
TGTGCCAGCAGTTACTCAAGGGGCGCTCCGACGCAGTATTTT
CASSYSRGAPTQYF
>TRBD2|TRBJ2-1|TRBV5-1
TGCGCCAGCCGTCCCCCCGGGGGGGCCGGAAATGAGCAGTTCTTC
CASRPPGGAGNEQFF
>NA|TRBJ2-7|TRBV5-4
TGTGCCAGCAGCTTGGGGTCTCCTACAGTTCACGAGCAGTACTTC
CASSLGSPTVHEQYF
>TRBD2|TRBJ2-1|TRBV19
TGTGCCAGTAGTAGTTGGGCGGGAGATAGATCCTACAATGAGCAGTTCTTC
CASSSWAGDRSYNEQFF
>NA|TRBJ1-2|TRBV2
TGTGCCAGCAAGCCGTTCGGCTATGGCTACACCTTC
CASKPFGYGYTF
>NA|TRBJ2-7|TRBV28
TGTGCCAGCAGTTCGCCCCCAGTGGCCTACGAGCAGTACTTC
CASSSPPVAYEQYF
>TRBD1|TRBJ2-1|TRBV2
TGTGCCAGCAGTTCTCGCCGGACAGGCGAGCAGTTCTTC
CASSSRRTGEQFF